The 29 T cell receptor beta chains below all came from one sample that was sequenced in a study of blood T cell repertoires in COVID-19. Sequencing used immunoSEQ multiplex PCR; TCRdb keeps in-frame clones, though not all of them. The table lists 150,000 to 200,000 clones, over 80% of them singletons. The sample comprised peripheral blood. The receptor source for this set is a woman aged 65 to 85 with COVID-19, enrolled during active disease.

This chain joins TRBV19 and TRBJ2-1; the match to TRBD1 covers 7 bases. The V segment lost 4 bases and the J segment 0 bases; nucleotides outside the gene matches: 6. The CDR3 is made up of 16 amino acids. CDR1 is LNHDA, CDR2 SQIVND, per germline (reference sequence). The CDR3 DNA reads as TGTGCCAGTAGTAAGGCCCGGGACAGCTCCTACAATGAGCAGTTCTTC. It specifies CASSKARDSSYNEQFF.

CDR3 DNA: TGTGCCAGCAGTTACGCGGAGAACACTGAAGCTTTCTTT. Translating gives CASSYAENTEAFF. This chain connects TRBV6-6 to TRBJ1-1; D unclear. V shed 2 bases and J shed 1 base, with 5 bases lying between them. Germline V gene data show CDR1 as MNHNY and CDR2 as SVGAGI (reference sequence). The CDR3 extends over 13 amino acids.

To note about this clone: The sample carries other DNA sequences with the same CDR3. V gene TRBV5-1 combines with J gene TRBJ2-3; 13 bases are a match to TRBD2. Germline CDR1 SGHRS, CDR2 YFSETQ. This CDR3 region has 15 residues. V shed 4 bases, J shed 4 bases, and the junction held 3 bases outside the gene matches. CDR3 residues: CASSRLAGGPDTQYF. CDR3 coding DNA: TGCGCCAGCAGCCGACTAGCGGGAGGTCCAGATACGCAGTATTTT.

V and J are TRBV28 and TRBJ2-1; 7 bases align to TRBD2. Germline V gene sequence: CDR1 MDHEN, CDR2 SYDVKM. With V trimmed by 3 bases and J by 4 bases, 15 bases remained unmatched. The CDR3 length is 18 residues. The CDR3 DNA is TGTGCCAGCAGTTTTTCCCAGGGAGGGTCTAGCGGTTACAATGAGCAGTTCTTC. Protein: CASSFSQGGSSGYNEQFF.

DNA of the CDR3: TGCGCCAGCAGCTCGTACGGAGGGACAGGATATACTAACTATGGCTACACCTTC. Residues: CASSSYGGTGYTNYGYTF. The J gene is TRBJ1-2, the V gene TRBV5-1; 8 bases match TRBD1. CDR1 and CDR2 from the germline V gene are SGHRS and YFSETQ. CDR3 size: 18 residues. The ends lost 3 bases at V and 0 bases at J; junction bases unmatched: 13.

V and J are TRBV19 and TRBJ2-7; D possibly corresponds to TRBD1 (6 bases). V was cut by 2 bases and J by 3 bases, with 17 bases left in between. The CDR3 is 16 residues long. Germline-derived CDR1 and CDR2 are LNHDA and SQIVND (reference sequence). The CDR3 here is CASSIRWGQGRYEQYF. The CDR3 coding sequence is TGTGCCAGTAGTATACGGTGGGGGCAGGGTCGCTACGAGCAGTACTTC.

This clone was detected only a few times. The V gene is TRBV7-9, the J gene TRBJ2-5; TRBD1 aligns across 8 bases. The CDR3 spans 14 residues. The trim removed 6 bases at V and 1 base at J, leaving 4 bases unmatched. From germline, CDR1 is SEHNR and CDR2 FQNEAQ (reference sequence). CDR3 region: CASSRTGPQETQYF. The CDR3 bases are TGTGCCAGCAGTAGGACAGGGCCCCAAGAGACCCAGTACTTC.

The CDR3 is CASSSGLAGPYNEQFF. In DNA, the CDR3 is TGTGCCAGCAGCTCTGGACTAGCGGGACCTTACAATGAGCAGTTCTTC. V gene TRBV5-6 combines with J gene TRBJ2-1; 12 bases line up with TRBD2. This CDR3 comprises 16 residues. Germline trimming cut 3 bases from V and 4 bases from J; bases unmatched to any gene: 5. Germline CDR1 reads SGHDT; CDR2 reads YYEEEE.

In DNA form, the CDR3 reads TGTGCCAGCAGCGACCGGGGTTCACGCTCTGGAAACACCATATATTTT. This sequence encodes CASSDRGSRSGNTIYF. The chain employs TRBV9 and TRBJ1-3; D ambiguous. This CDR3 spans 16 amino acids. V dropped 3 bases and J dropped 0 bases, with 13 bases sitting between them. In germline, CDR1 is SGDLS, CDR2 YYNGEE.

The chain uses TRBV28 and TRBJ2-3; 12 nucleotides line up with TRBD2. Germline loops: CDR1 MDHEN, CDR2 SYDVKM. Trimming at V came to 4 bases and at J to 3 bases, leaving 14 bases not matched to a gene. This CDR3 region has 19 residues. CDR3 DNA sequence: TGTGCCAGCAGTTGGGAACTAGCGGGGGGTTTTGTGGGAACAGATACGCAGTATTTT. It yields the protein CASSWELAGGFVGTDTQYF.

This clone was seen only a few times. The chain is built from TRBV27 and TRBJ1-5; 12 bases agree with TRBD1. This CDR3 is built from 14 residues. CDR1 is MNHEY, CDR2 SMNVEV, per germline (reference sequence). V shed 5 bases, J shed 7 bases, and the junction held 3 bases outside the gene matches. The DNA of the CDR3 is TGTGCCAGCAGTCCCGGGACAGGGGGCCAGCCCCAGCATTTT. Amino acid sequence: CASSPGTGGQPQHF.

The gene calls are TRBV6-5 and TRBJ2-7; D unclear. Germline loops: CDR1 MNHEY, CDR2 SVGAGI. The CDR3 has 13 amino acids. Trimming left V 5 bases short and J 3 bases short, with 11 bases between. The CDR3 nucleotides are TGTGCCAGCAGTAACGCGGCCCTCTACGAGCAGTACTTC. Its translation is CASSNAALYEQYF.

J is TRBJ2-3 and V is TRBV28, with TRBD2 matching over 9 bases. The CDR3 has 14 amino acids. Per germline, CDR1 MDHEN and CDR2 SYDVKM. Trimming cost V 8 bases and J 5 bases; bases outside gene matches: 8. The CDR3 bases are TGTGCCAGCGCGGCGGGAGGGGCGGTAGATACGCAGTATTTT. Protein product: CASAAGGAVDTQYF.

CDR3 loop: CASSPGWAYGYTF. The CDR3 nucleotides read TGTGCCAGCTCCCCCGGTTGGGCCTATGGCTACACCTTC. The V gene is TRBV6-5, the J gene TRBJ1-2, with no clear D. CDR3 size: 13 residues. The V gene lost 8 bases and the J gene lost 4 bases, with 14 bases spanning the gap. The V gene's germline CDR1 is MNHEY and CDR2 SVGAGI.

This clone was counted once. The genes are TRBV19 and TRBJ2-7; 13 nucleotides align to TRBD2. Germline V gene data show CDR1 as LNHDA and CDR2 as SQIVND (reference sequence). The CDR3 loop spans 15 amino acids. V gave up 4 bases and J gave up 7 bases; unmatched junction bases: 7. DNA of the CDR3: TGTGCCAGTAGTACCACTAGCGGGAGGGCCTGGGAGCAGTACTTC. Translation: CASSTTSGRAWEQYF.

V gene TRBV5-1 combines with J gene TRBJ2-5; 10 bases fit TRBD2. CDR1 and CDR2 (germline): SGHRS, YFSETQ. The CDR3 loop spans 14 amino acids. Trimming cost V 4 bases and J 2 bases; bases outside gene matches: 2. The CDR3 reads CASSGLAVQETQYF. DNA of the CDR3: TGCGCCAGCAGCGGACTAGCGGTACAAGAGACCCAGTACTTC.

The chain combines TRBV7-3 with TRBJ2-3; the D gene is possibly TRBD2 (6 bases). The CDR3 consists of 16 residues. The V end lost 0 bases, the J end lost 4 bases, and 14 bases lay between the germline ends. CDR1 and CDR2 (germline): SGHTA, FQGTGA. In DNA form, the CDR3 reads TGTGCCAGCAGCTTAACTGGAAGGGAGCGGGCAGATACGCAGTATTTT. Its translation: CASSLTGRERADTQYF. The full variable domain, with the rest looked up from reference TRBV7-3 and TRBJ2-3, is GAGVSQTPSNKVTEKGKYVELRCDPISGHTALYWYRQSLGQGPEFLIYFQGTGAADDSGLPNDRFFAVRPEGSVSTLKIQRTERGDSAVYLCASSLTGRERADTQYFGPGTRLTVL.

The CDR3 DNA follows: TGTGCCAGCAGCGTAGCAGCGGCGGACTCCTACAATGAGCAGTTCTTC. This sequence encodes CASSVAAADSYNEQFF. The V gene is TRBV9, the J gene TRBJ2-1; D perhaps matches TRBD2 (5 bases). Germline CDR1 SGDLS, CDR2 YYNGEE. The CDR3 spans 16 residues. The V end lost 0 bases, the J end lost 0 bases, and 10 bases lay between the germline ends.

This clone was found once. The CDR3 loop reads CAFTGDRGENGYTF. The CDR3 bases are TGTGCCTTCACCGGGGACAGGGGGGAAAATGGCTACACCTTC. The chain has TRBV30 and TRBJ1-2; 11 nucleotides align to TRBD1. CDR3 length: 14 residues. Unmatched junction bases numbered 10, after V lost 7 bases and J lost 6 bases. Per germline, CDR1 GTSNPN and CDR2 SVGIG (reference sequence).

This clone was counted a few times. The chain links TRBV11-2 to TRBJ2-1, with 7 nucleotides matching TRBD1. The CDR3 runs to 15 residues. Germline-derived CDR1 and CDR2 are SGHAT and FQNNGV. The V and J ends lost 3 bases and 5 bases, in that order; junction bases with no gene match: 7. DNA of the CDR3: TGTGCCAGCAGCTTCGGACAGGTTAGGGACAATGAGCAGTTCTTC. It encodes CASSFGQVRDNEQFF. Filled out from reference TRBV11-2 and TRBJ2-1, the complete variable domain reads EAGVAQSPRYKIIEKRQSVAFWCNPISGHATLYWYQQILGQGPKLLIQFQNNGVVDDSQLPKDRFSAERLKGVDSTLKIQPAKLEDSAVYLCASSFGQVRDNEQFFGPGTRLTVL.

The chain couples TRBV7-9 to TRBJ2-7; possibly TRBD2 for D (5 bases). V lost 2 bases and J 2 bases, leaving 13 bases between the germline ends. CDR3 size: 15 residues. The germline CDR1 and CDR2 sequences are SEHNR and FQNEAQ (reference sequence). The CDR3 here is CASSLSGGQTYEQYF. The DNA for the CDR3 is TGTGCCAGCAGCTTATCTGGCGGGCAAACCTACGAGCAGTACTTC.

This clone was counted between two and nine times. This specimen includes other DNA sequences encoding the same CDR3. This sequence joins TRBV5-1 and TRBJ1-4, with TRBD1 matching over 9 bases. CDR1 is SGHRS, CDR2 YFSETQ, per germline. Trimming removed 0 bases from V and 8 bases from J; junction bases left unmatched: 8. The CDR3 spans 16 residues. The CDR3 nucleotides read TGCGCCAGCAGCTTGGCTATGGGACAGGGAGGCGAAAAACTGTTTTTT. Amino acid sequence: CASSLAMGQGGEKLFF. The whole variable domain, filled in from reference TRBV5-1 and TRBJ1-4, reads KAGVTQTPRYLIKTRGQQVTLSCSPISGHRSVSWYQQTPGQGLQFLFEYFSETQRNKGNFPGRFSGRQFSNSRSEMNVSTLELGDSALYLCASSLAMGQGGEKLFFGSGTQLSVL.

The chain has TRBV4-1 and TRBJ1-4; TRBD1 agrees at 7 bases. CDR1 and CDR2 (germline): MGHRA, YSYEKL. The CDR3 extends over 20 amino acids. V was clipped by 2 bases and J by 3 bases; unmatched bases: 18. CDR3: CASSQSPGDSPRYPNEKLFF. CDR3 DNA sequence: TGCGCCAGCAGCCAAAGTCCGGGGGACAGCCCTCGTTACCCTAATGAAAAACTGTTTTTT.

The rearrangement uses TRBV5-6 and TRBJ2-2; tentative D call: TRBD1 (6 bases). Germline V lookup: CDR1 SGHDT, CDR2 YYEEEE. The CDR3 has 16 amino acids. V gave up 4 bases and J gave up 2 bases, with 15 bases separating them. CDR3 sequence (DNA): TGTGCCAGCAGCCCGCCGGGACAATTTAACACCGGGGAGCTGTTTTTT. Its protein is CASSPPGQFNTGELFF.

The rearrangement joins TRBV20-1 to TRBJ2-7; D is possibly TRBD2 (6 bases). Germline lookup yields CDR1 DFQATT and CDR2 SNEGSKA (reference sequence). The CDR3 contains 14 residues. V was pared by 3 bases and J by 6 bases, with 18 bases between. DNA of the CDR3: TGCAGTGCTAGTCCCGGGGGAACCGGGATCGAGCAGTACTTC. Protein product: CSASPGGTGIEQYF.

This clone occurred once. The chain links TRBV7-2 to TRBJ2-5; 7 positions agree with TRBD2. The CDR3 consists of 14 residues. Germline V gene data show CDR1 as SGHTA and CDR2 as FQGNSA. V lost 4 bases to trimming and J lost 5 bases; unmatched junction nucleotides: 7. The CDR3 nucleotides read TGTGCCAGCAGCTCCCGGACTAGAAGCGAGACCCAGTACTTC. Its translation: CASSSRTRSETQYF.

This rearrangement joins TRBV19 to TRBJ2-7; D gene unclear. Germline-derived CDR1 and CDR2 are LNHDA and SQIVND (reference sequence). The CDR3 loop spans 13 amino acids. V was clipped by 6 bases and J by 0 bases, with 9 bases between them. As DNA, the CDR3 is TGTGCCAGTAGCACAGAGAGCTCCTACGAGCAGTACTTC. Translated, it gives CASSTESSYEQYF. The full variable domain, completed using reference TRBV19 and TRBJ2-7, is DGGITQSPKYLFRKEGQNVTLSCEQNLNHDAMYWYRQDPGQGLRLIYYSQIVNDFQKGDIAEGYSVSREKKESFPLTVTSAQKNPTAFYLCASSTESSYEQYFGPGTRLTVT.

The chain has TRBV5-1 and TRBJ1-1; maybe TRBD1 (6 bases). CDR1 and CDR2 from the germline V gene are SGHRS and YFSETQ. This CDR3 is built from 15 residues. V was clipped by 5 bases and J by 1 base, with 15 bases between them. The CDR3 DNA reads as TGCGCCAGCAGTTCCGGACGAGGGGGGAACACTGAAGCTTTCTTT. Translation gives CASSSGRGGNTEAFF.

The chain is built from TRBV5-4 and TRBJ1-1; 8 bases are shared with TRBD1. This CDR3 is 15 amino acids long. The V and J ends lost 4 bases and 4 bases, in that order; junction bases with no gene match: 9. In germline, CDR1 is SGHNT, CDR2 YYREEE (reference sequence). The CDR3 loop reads CASSVDRGFGTEAFF. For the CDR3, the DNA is TGTGCCAGCAGCGTAGACAGGGGCTTCGGCACTGAAGCTTTCTTT.